A selection of T cell receptor beta chains follows, all from one sample in a study of blood T cell repertoires in COVID-19. This table comes from immunoSEQ multiplex PCR, and its TCRdb copy is limited to in-frame clones, with some not included. Of 110,000 to 150,000 clones in the sample, roughly 85% are singletons; the top ten hold about 4.4%. The sequenced material came from PBMCs or T cells enriched from blood (not recorded which). Receptors were obtained from a man between 50 and 59 years old who had recovered from COVID-19. The CDR3 runs from the conserved cysteine through the conserved F or W. The order of the fields is D gene, clone size, V gene, J gene, CDR3 DNA, CDR3 protein. A D gene is named only where the DNA matches it firmly. Where a row states a size, it is once, few, many or the class of an expanded clone; other rows omit it.

NA,NA,TRBV5-1,TRBJ1-3,TGCGCCAGCAGCTTGATGGGGGCTGCTGGAAACACCATATATTTT,CASSLMGAAGNTIYF
NA,NA,TRBV20-1,TRBJ2-5,TGCAGTGCTAGTAAGACCAGCGGAGGGAAAGAGACCCAGTACTTC,CSASKTSGGKETQYF
TRBD1,few,TRBV7-6,TRBJ2-5,TGTGCCAGCAGCCGACAGGGGAGAGAGACCCAGTACTTC,CASSRQGRETQYF
NA,once,TRBV28,TRBJ2-7,TGTGCCAGCAGTTCCCGGACAGTTATAAGCTCCTACGAGCAGTACTTC,CASSSRTVISSYEQYF
TRBD2,NA,TRBV9,TRBJ2-7,TGTGCCAGCGGGCCTCCTAGCGGGAGAGACTACGAGCAGTACTTC,CASGPPSGRDYEQYF
NA,NA,TRBV5-5,TRBJ1-3,TGTGCCAGCAGCTTGGACAGGAGCTCTGGAAACACCATATATTTT,CASSLDRSSGNTIYF
TRBD1,NA,TRBV2,TRBJ1-6,TGTGCCAGCAGTCAAGAAAGAGGACAGGGAGGATCACCCCTCCACTTT,CASSQERGQGGSPLHF
TRBD1,NA,TRBV7-9,TRBJ1-1,TGTGCCAGCAGCTTTGAACAGGGGAGAGGGGAAGCTTTCTTT,CASSFEQGRGEAFF
NA,NA,TRBV7-3,TRBJ2-1,TGTGCCAGCAGCTTGTCCTTTAACAATGAGCAGTTCTTC,CASSLSFNNEQFF
TRBD1,NA,TRBV12-3/TRBV12-4,TRBJ2-5,TGTGCCAGCAGTGGGACAGGAAGAGAGACCCAGTACTTC,CASSGTGRETQYF
TRBD2,NA,TRBV19,TRBJ2-7,TGTGCCAGTAGTATAGATAAATCTAGCGGGGGCCGGCAGTACTTC,CASSIDKSSGGRQYF
TRBD1,NA,TRBV2,TRBJ1-4,TGTGCCAGCAGTCAACAGGGGAGTGAAAAACTGTTTTTT,CASSQQGSEKLFF
TRBD1,NA,TRBV7-2,TRBJ2-3,TGTGCCAGCAGCTTAGCCCGGACAGGTACGCAGTATTTT,CASSLARTGTQYF
NA,NA,TRBV10-3,TRBJ1-1,TGTGCCATCAGTCGGCGGACAGAGAACACTGAAGCTTTCTTT,CAISRRTENTEAFF